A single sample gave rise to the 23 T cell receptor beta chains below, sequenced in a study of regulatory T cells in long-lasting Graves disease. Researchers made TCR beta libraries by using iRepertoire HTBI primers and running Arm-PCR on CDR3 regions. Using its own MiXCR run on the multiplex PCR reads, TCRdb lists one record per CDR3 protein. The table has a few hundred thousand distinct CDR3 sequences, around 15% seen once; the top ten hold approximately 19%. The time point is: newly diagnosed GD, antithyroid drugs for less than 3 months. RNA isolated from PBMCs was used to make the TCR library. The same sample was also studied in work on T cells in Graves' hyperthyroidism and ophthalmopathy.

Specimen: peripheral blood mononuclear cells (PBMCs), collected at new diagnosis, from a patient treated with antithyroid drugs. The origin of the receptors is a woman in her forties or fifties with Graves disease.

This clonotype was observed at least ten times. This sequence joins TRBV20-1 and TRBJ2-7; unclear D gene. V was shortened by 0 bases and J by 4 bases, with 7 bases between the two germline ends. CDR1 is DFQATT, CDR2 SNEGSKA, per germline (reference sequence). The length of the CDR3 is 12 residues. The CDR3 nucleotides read TGCAGTGCTAGAGAAGCGATTTACGAGCAGTACTTC. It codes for CSAREAIYEQYF.

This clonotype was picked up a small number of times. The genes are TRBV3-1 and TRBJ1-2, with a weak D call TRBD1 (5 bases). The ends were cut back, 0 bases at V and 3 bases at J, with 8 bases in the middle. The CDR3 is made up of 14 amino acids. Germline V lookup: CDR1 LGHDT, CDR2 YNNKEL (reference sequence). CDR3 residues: CASSQDRGDYGYTF. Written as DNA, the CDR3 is TGTGCCAGCAGCCAAGATAGGGGCGACTATGGCTACACCTTC.

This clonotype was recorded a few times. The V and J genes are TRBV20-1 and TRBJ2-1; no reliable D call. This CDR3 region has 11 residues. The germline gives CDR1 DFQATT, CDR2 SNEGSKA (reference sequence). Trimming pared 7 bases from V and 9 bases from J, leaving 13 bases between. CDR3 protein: CSVRFNGEQFF. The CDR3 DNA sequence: TGCAGTGTGCGGTTTAATGGTGAGCAGTTCTTC.

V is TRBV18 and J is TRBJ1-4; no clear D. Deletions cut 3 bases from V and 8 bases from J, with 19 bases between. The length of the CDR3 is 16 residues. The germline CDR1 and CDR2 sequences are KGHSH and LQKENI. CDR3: CASSPRADVLPEKLFF. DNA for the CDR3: TGTGCCAGCTCACCGAGGGCCGATGTGCTACCCGAAAAACTGTTTTTT.

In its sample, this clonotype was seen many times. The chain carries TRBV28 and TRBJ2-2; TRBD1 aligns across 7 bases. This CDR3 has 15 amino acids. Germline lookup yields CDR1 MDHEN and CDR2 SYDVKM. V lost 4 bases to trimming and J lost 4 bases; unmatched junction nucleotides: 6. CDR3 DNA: TGTGCCAGCAGTTCTACGACAGGGCTCACCGGGGAGCTGTTTTTT. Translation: CASSSTTGLTGELFF.

The CDR3 spells CASSLWPLGETGELFF. Here the CDR3 DNA reads TGTGCCAGCAGTTTATGGCCACTCGGTGAGACCGGGGAGCTGTTTTTT. This rearrangement joins TRBV27 to TRBJ2-2; D is undetermined. The V gene's germline CDR1 is MNHEY and CDR2 SMNVEV (reference sequence). This CDR3 comprises 16 residues. Between the trimmed V and J ends, which lost 1 base and 5 bases, there was a span of 14 bases.

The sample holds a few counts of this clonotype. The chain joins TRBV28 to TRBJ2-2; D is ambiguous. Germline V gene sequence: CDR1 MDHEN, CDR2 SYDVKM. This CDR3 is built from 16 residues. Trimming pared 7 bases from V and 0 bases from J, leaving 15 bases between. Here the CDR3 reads CASIWGVTSNTGELFF. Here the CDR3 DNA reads TGTGCCAGCATCTGGGGTGTTACATCGAACACCGGGGAGCTGTTTTTT.

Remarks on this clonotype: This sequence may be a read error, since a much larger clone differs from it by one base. CDR3 DNA sequence: TGCGCCAGCAGCCCTCTGGGGAATCAGGGGGAGACCCAGTACTTC. Protein: CASSPLGNQGETQYF. The chain couples TRBV5-1 to TRBJ2-5, with D possibly TRBD1 on 6 matching bases. From germline, CDR1 is SGHRS and CDR2 YFSETQ. The CDR3 has 15 amino acids. V gave up 4 bases and J gave up 5 bases, with 18 bases separating them.

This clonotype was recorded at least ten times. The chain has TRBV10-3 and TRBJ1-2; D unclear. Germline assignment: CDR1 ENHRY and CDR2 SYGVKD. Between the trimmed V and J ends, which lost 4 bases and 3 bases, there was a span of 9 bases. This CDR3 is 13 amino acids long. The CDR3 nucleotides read TGTGCCATCAGTGGCGACATCTACTATGGCTACACCTTC. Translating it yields CAISGDIYYGYTF.

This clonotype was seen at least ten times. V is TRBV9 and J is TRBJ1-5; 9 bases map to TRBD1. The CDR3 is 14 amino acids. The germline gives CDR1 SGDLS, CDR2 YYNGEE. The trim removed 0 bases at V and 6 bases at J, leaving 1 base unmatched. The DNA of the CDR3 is TGTGCCAGCAGCGTAGAGGGACAGGGTCAGCCCCAGCATTTT. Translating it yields CASSVEGQGQPQHF.

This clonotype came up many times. The CDR3 loop is CASSPATGPYTEAFF. In nucleotides, the CDR3 is TGCGCCAGCAGCCCGGCGACAGGGCCATACACTGAAGCTTTCTTT. The chain links TRBV5-1 to TRBJ1-1; 7 nucleotides line up with TRBD1. Looked up from germline, CDR1 is SGHRS and CDR2 is YFSETQ. The CDR3 has 15 amino acids. Trimming removed 4 bases from V and 3 bases from J; junction bases left unmatched: 9.

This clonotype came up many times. CDR3 loop: CASSLGIAGGSEQYF. The DNA for the CDR3 is TGTGCCAGCAGTTTAGGGATAGCGGGAGGCAGCGAGCAGTACTTC. The J gene is TRBJ2-7, the V gene TRBV28; 10 nucleotides line up with TRBD2. The CDR3 consists of 15 residues. Per the germline V gene, CDR1 is MDHEN and CDR2 is SYDVKM. The trim removed 2 bases at V and 6 bases at J, leaving 7 bases unmatched.

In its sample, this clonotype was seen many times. The CDR3: CASSEALAGYNEQFF. The CDR3, as DNA: TGTGCCAGCAGTGAAGCGCTAGCGGGCTACAATGAGCAGTTCTTC. V is TRBV2 and J is TRBJ2-1, with TRBD2 matching 8 bases. After removal of 0 bases from V and 3 bases from J, the junction contained 1 base not matched to a gene. This CDR3 has 15 residues. Germline lookup yields CDR1 SNHLY and CDR2 FYNNEI.

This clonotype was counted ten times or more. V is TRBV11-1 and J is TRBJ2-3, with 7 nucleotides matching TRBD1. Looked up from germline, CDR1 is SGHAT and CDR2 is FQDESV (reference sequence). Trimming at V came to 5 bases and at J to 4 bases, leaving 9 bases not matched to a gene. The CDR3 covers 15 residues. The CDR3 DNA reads TGTGCCAGCAGCCTACGACAGGGAGTGGCAGATACGCAGTATTTT. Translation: CASSLRQGVADTQYF. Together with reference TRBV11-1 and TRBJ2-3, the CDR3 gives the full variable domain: EAEVAQSPRYKITEKSQAVAFWCDPISGHATLYWYRQILGQGPELLVQFQDESVVDDSQLPKDRFSAERLKGVDSTLKIQPAELGDSAMYLCASSLRQGVADTQYFGPGTRLTVL.

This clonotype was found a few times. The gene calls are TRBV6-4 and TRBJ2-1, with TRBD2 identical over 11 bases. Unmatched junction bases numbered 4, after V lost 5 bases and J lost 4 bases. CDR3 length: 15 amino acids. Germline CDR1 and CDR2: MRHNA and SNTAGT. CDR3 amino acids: CASSSLAGEYNEQFF. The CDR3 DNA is TGTGCCAGCAGTTCACTAGCGGGAGAGTACAATGAGCAGTTCTTC.

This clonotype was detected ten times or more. The CDR3, as DNA: TGTGCCAGCTCACCTTTCCCAGAATCCTACGAGCAGTACTTC. It encodes CASSPFPESYEQYF. The chain links TRBV18 to TRBJ2-7; D not certain. The CDR3 spans 14 residues. Germline values: CDR1 KGHSH, CDR2 LQKENI. V was pared by 3 bases and J by 1 base, with 10 bases between.

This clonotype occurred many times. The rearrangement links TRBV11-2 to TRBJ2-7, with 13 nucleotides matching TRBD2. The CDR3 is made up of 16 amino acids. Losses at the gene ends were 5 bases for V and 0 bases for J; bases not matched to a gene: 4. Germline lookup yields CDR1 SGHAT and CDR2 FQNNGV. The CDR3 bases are TGTGCCAGCAGCGCCCGGACTAGCGGGAGCTCCTACGAGCAGTACTTC. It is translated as CASSARTSGSSYEQYF.

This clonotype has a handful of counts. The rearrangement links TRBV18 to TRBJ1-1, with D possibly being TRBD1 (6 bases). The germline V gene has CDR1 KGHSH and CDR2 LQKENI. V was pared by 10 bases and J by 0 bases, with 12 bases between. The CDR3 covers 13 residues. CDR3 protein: CATLEGVNTEAFF. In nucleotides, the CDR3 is TGTGCCACCCTCGAGGGGGTGAACACTGAAGCTTTCTTT.

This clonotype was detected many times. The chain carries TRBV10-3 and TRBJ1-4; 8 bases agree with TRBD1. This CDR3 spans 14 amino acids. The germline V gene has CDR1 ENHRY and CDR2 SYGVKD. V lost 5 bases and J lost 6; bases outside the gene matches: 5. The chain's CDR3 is CAISPGQEDEKLFF. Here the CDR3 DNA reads TGTGCCATCAGTCCGGGACAGGAGGATGAAAAACTGTTTTTT.

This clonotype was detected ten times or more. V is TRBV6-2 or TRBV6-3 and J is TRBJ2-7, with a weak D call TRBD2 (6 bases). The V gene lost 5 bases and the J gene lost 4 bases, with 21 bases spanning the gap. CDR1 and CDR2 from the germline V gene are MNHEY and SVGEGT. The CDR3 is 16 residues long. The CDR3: CASSNAVGGNAYEQYF. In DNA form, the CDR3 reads TGTGCCAGCAGTAACGCCGTGGGCGGGAACGCGTACGAGCAGTACTTC.

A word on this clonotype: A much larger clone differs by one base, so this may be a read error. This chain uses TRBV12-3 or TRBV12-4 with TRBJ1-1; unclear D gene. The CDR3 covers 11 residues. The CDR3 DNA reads TGTGCCAGCAGTTTAGGGGGAATGGCTTTATTT. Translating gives CASSLGGMALF.

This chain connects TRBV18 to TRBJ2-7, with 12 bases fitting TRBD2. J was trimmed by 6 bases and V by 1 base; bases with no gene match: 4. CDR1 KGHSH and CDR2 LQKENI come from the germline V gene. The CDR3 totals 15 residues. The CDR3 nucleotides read TGTGCCAGCTCACCACGCCCGGGACTAGCGGGCGAGCAGTACTTC. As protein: CASSPRPGLAGEQYF.

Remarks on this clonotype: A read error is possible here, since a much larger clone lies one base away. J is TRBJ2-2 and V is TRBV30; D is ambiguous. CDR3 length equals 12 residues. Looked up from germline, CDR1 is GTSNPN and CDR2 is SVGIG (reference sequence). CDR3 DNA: TGTGCCAGGAGATCAACTACCGGGGAGCTGTTTTTT. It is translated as CARRSTTGELFF.